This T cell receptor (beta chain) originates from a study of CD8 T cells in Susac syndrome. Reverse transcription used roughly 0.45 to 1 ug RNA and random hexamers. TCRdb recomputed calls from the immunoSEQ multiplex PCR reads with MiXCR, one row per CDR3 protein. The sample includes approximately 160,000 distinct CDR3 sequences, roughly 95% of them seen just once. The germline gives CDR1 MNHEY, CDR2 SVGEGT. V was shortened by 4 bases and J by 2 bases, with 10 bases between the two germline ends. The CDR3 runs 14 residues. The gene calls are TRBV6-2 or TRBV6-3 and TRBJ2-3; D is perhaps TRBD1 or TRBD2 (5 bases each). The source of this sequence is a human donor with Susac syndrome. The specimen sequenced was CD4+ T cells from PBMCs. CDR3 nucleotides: TGTGCCAGCAGTTTTGGGGGACCCACAGATACGCAGTATTTT. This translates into CASSFGGPTDTQYF.